Listed below are T cell receptor beta chains from one sample, sequenced in a study of blood T cell repertoires in COVID-19. TCRdb's table, derived via immunoSEQ multiplex PCR, lists solely in-frame clones and lacks some. The table includes roughly 70,000 clones, about 92% detected once. Sequences were obtained from peripheral blood. Receptors originate from a man aged 45-65 years with acute or convalescent COVID-19. The CDR3 runs from the conserved cysteine through the conserved F or W. A D gene is named only where the DNA matches it firmly. The size entry is marked missing in some rows and otherwise reads once, few, many or a size class.

d_call clone_size j_call v_call cdr3_nt cdr3_aa
TRBD1 . TRBJ1-1 TRBV5-1 TGCGCCAGCAGCTTGGTGGTGGACAGGGACACTGAAGCTTTCTTT CASSLVVDRDTEAFF
. once TRBJ2-3 TRBV30 TGTGCCTTTTCGGCAGGTTGGGCAGATACGCAGTATTTT CAFSAGWADTQYF
. . TRBJ2-3 TRBV11-2 TGTGCCAGCAGTCACACAGATACGCAGTATTTT CASSHTDTQYF
. . TRBJ2-7 TRBV30 TGTGCCTATTTGGACTGGAGATTATACGAGCAGTACTTC CAYLDWRLYEQYF
TRBD2 . TRBJ2-1 TRBV5-6 TGTGCCAGCAGCCACTTAGCGGGTTCCTACAATGAGCAGTTCTTC CASSHLAGSYNEQFF
. . TRBJ2-1 TRBV5-4 TGTGCCGGCCCTTCGACGCGGCCGCACTCCTACAATGAGCAGTTCTTC CAGPSTRPHSYNEQFF
TRBD1 once TRBJ1-4 TRBV10-3 TGTGCCACCTCGTCCGGGACAGGGATTGAAAAACTGTTTTTT CATSSGTGIEKLFF
TRBD1 . TRBJ1-1 TRBV7-6 TGTGCCAGCAGCGTTACAGGGGGAACTGAAGCTTTCTTT CASSVTGGTEAFF
TRBD2 . TRBJ2-7 TRBV12-3/TRBV12-4 TGTGCCAGCAGTTTAGCGCCAGGGAGGGGGCAGTACTTC CASSLAPGRGQYF
. . TRBJ2-3 TRBV3-1/TRBV3-2 TGTGCCAGCAGCCAGCGGGTGGATACGCAGTATTTT CASSQRVDTQYF
TRBD1 . TRBJ1-6 TRBV11-2 TGTGCCAGCAGCTTAGGCAGGGGGCAGAGGAATTCACCCCTCCACTTT CASSLGRGQRNSPLHF
. . TRBJ2-1 TRBV11-2 TGTGCCAGCAGCTTGGGTCCGGGACTGGATTATAATGAGCAGTTCTTC CASSLGPGLDYNEQFF
. . TRBJ2-5 TRBV4-2 TGTGCCAGCAGCCAAGACGCCCAGCAAGAGACCCAGTACTTC CASSQDAQQETQYF
TRBD1 few TRBJ2-2 TRBV19 TGTGCCAGTAGTCGGCACAGGGGGCGCCCCGGGGAGCTGTTTTTT CASSRHRGRPGELFF
. once TRBJ2-5 TRBV7-8 TGTGCCAGCAGCTTAAACACCCGGGTAAAAGAGACCCAGTACTTC CASSLNTRVKETQYF
. . TRBJ2-1 TRBV4-2 TGTGCCAGCAGCTCCCAGCAGAGCAGCGATGAGCAGTTCTTC CASSSQQSSDEQFF
TRBD1 . TRBJ2-7 TRBV29-1 TGCAGCGCGGCAGGGGGAGTGTACGAGCAGTACTTC CSAAGGVYEQYF
. . TRBJ2-1 TRBV9 TGTGCCAGCAGCGTAGCTGCGAATGAGCAGTTCTTC CASSVAANEQFF
. . TRBJ1-1 TRBV11-2 TGTGCCAGCAGCTTAGTCCAGGGGTGGCAGGGACGAAGGACTGAAGCTTTCTTT CASSLVQGWQGRRTEAFF
TRBD1 . TRBJ1-4 TRBV27 TGTGCCAGCAGTTTAAGCCCGCGACAGGGGGCGCGCAGAGGTGAAAAACTGTTTTTT CASSLSPRQGARRGEKLFF